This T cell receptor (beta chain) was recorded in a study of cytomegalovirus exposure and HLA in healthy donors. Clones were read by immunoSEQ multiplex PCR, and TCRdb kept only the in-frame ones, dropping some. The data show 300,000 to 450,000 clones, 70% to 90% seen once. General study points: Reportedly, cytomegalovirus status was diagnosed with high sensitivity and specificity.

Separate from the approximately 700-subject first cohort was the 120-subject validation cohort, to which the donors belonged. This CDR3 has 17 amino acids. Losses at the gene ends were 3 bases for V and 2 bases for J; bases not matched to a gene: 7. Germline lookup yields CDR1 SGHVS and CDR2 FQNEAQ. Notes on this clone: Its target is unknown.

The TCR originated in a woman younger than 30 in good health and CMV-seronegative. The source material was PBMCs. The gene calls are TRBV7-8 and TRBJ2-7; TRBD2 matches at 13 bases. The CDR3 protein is CASSFPTSGGQTYEQYF. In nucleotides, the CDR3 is TGTGCCAGCAGCTTCCCGACTAGCGGGGGGCAAACCTACGAGCAGTACTTC.